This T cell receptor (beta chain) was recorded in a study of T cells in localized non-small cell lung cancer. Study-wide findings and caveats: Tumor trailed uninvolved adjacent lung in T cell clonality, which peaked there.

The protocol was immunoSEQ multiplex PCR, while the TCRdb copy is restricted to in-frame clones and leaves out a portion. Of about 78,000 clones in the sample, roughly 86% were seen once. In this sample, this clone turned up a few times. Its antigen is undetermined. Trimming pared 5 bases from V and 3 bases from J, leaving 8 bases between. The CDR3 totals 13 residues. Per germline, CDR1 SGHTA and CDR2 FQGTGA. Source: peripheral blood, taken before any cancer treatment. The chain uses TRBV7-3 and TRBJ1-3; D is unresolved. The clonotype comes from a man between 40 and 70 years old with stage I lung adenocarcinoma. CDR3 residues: CASSLGSGNTIYF. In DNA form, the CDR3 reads TGTGCCAGCAGCCTAGGGAGTGGAAACACCATATATTTT.